These 29 T cell receptor beta chains were sequenced from one sample in a study of T cell clonality in common variable immunodeficiency. Repertoires were generated with immunoSEQ multiplex PCR, while TCRdb's copy carries only in-frame clones and drops some. This sample has some 44,000 clones, each found more than once. Sequenced: peripheral blood mononuclear cells. All receptors come from a person aged 18 to 75 in good health.

This clone was found many times. An end of the junction differs from the germline gene, which may be a read error. The read ends 3 residues early relative to the CDR3; the germline J gene fills the gap. The gene calls are TRBV4-2 and TRBJ1-2; 7 positions agree with TRBD1. The germline V gene has CDR1 LGHNA and CDR2 YNFKEQ. The length of the CDR3 is 18 residues. CDR3 DNA (partial): TGCGCCAGCAGCCAAGATATTGACGGGGGACAGTTGAACTATGGC. This translates into CASSQDIDGGQLNYG. The full CDR3 protein reads CASSQDIDGGQLNYGYTF.

This clone was counted ten times or more. CDR3 protein: CASSLTQSEQYF. CDR3 DNA, as far as it was read: TGCGCCAGCAGCTTGACCCAGTCCGAG. The J gene is TRBJ2-7, the V gene TRBV5-1; D not certain. The read gets to within 3 residues of the CDR3 end, and the germline J gene fills in the rest. V was cut by 1 base and J by 6 bases, with 8 bases left in between. Germline V gives CDR1 SGHRS, CDR2 YFSETQ. CDR3 length: 12 amino acids.

A remark on this clone: Read sequence stops 3 residues before the CDR3 end, and the germline J gene provides the missing end. V is TRBV11-1 and J is TRBJ2-7, with TRBD1 matching 7 bases. This CDR3 is built from 13 residues. The V segment lost 6 bases and the J segment 4 bases; nucleotides outside the gene matches: 6. The germline V gene encodes CDR1 SGHAT and CDR2 FQDESV (reference sequence). This CDR3 reads CASSFEGAYEQYF. CDR3 bases read: TGTGCCAGCAGTTTTGAGGGGGCATACGAG.

This clone was counted many times. The read ends 3 residues shy of where the CDR3 ends; the end is completed using the germline J gene. The J gene is TRBJ2-2, the V gene TRBV2; 8 bases agree with TRBD2. Looked up from germline, CDR1 is SNHLY and CDR2 is FYNNEI. The CDR3 is 14 amino acids. Unmatched junction bases numbered 4, after V lost 6 bases and J lost 4 bases. The covered CDR3 bases are TGTGCCAGCAGAGCGGGGGAATTCACCGGGGAG. Protein sequence: CASRAGEFTGE. The full-length CDR3 reads as CASRAGEFTGELFF.

The CDR3 DNA, read in part, is TGTGCCAGCAGCCCAAACAGCGGCGAG. Translation gives CASSPNSGE. The whole CDR3 protein is CASSPNSGEQYF. This chain joins TRBV7-8 and TRBJ2-7; the D gene is possibly TRBD2 (5 bases). The sequenced fragment ends 3 residues before the CDR3 boundary, so the rest is inferred from the germline J gene. Germline V gene data show CDR1 as SGHVS and CDR2 as FQNEAQ. This CDR3 spans 12 amino acids. With 5 bases removed from V and 6 bases from J, the gap between germline ends came to 11 bases.

In the case of this clone: The read is 3 residues too short to cover the CDR3 end, so that end is filled in from the germline J gene. The chain has TRBV7-9 and TRBJ2-4; TRBD2 matches 7 bases. The CDR3 extends over 12 amino acids. CDR1 and CDR2 from the germline V gene are SEHNR and FQNEAQ (reference sequence). The CDR3 DNA, read in part, is TGTGCCAGCAGCCCCCGGGGGGATGGT. It encodes CASSPRGDG. The CDR3 reads in full as CASSPRGDGQYF.

This clone came up many times. The read falls 3 residues short of the CDR3 end, and the missing part is taken from the germline J gene. The chain couples TRBV9 to TRBJ1-5; the match to TRBD1 covers 7 bases. The trim removed 4 bases at V and 2 bases at J, leaving 3 bases unmatched. CDR1 is SGDLS, CDR2 YYNGEE, per germline. The CDR3 runs 14 residues. The CDR3 bases that were read are TGTGCCAGCAGCAAGGGGGCTGGCAATCAGCCC. It specifies CASSKGAGNQP. Given in full, the CDR3 is CASSKGAGNQPQHF.

Many counts were recorded for this clone. The CDR3 is cut off 3 residues early in the read; its end comes from the germline J gene. The gene calls are TRBV7-9 and TRBJ1-2; D ambiguous. Germline V CDR1 and CDR2: SEHNR, FQNEAQ (reference sequence). This CDR3 region has 12 residues. V gave up 8 bases and J gave up 3 bases, with 10 bases separating them. The CDR3 sequence: CASALVYYGYTF. The covered CDR3 bases are TGTGCCAGCGCACTCGTCTACTATGGC.

In this sample, this clone turned up many times. Read sequence stops 3 residues before the CDR3 end, and the germline J gene provides the missing end. The V gene is TRBV7-9, the J gene TRBJ1-1; 7 positions match TRBD1. CDR1 and CDR2 (germline): SEHNR, FQNEAQ (reference sequence). The CDR3 is 14 amino acids. The CDR3 DNA, read in part, is TGTGCCAGCAGCCATGGGACAGCGCTCTGGGAG. The encoded protein is CASSHGTALWE. The whole CDR3 protein reads CASSHGTALWEAFF.

This clone was seen ten or more times. The read finishes 3 residues shy of the CDR3 end, and the germline J gene is used to complete it. The chain links TRBV7-2 to TRBJ1-5; 8 bases line up with TRBD1. CDR3 length: 14 residues. Germline V CDR1 and CDR2: SGHTA, FQGNSA. Trimming at V came to 5 bases and at J to 5 bases, leaving 5 bases not matched to a gene. The part of the CDR3 DNA that was read is TGTGCCAGCAGCCCCCAACAGGGGGATCAGCCC. The encoded protein is CASSPQQGDQP. In full, the CDR3 is CASSPQQGDQPQHF.

There are many counts of this clone. From the germline J gene comes the end of the CDR3, since the read stops 3 residues before it. The genes are TRBV20-1 and TRBJ1-4; possible D gene TRBD1, 6 bases. Germline CDR1 reads DFQATT; CDR2 reads SNEGSKA (reference sequence). Trimming took 6 bases from V and 4 from J, leaving 15 bases between them. The CDR3 covers 14 residues. The sequenced part of the CDR3 DNA is TGCAGTGCCACAGTGGGGGGGCATAATGAAAAA. This gives the protein CSATVGGHNEK. In full, the CDR3 is CSATVGGHNEKLFF.

This clone was detected ten times or more. The read finishes 3 residues shy of the CDR3 end, and the germline J gene is used to complete it. The chain uses TRBV20-1 and TRBJ2-7, with D possibly matching TRBD1 (5 bases). Germline lookup yields CDR1 DFQATT and CDR2 SNEGSKA (reference sequence). Trimming removed 4 bases from V and 3 bases from J, with 10 bases in between. The length of the CDR3 is 12 residues. The CDR3 bases that were read are TGCAGTGCTAAAAACAGGAACTACGAG. This gives the protein CSAKNRNYE. The whole CDR3 protein is CSAKNRNYEQYF.

This clone was recorded many times. The DNA ends 3 residues before the CDR3 does, and the rest of the CDR3 is filled in from the germline J gene. The chain uses TRBV29-1 and TRBJ2-5; the D is unclear. The CDR3 is made up of 10 amino acids. V was cut by 7 bases and J by 5 bases, with 8 bases left in between. Germline assignment: CDR1 SQVTM and CDR2 ANQGSEA. This CDR3 is CSAYRETQYF. Partial CDR3 DNA: TGCAGCGCCTACCGTGAGACC.

This clone showed up many times. Coverage ceases 3 residues before the CDR3 finishes, and the germline J gene fills in the end. The chain is built from TRBV5-1 and TRBJ2-7; TRBD1 is a possible D gene (6 bases). With 4 bases removed from V and 5 bases from J, the gap between germline ends came to 13 bases. Germline values: CDR1 SGHRS, CDR2 YFSETQ. CDR3 length equals 13 residues. The part of the CDR3 DNA that was read is TGCGCCAGCAGCGTGGTGGCAGGGGACGAG. Translated: CASSVVAGDE. The entire CDR3 protein reads CASSVVAGDEQYF.

This clone showed up many times. CDR3 region: CASNEGGRPIGEQFF. The CDR3 bases that were read are TGTGCCAGTAACGAAGGCGGGAGGCCCATCGGTGAG. This chain links TRBV19 with TRBJ2-1; 8 positions agree with TRBD2. Sequencing ends 3 residues short of the CDR3 end; the germline J gene provides the rest. The CDR3 is 15 amino acids. Per the germline V gene, CDR1 is LNHDA and CDR2 is SQIVND (reference sequence). The V gene end was trimmed by 7 bases and the J gene end by 9 bases; junction bases not matched to a gene: 14.

This clone was recorded at least ten times. Given a much more abundant clone one base away, this may be a read error. The read halts 3 residues ahead of the CDR3 end, with the missing end drawn from the germline J gene. The same CDR3 arises from other DNA sequences in this sample as well. This sequence joins TRBV5-1 and TRBJ2-3; D gene ambiguous. CDR1 SGHRS and CDR2 YFSETQ come from the germline V gene. This CDR3 spans 15 amino acids. The V end was cut by 7 bases, the J end by 3 bases, with 18 bases between. CDR3 DNA, as far as it was read: TGCGCCAGCTACTCAGGAGTGGTGAGGACAGATACG. Protein sequence: CASYSGVVRTDT. From start to end, the CDR3 is CASYSGVVRTDTQYF.

There are many counts of this clone. The CDR3 goes on 3 residues after the read ends, and that part is filled in from the germline J gene. The V and J genes are TRBV30 and TRBJ1-2; unclear D gene. The germline V gene encodes CDR1 GTSNPN and CDR2 SVGIG (reference sequence). Deletions cut 0 bases from V and 7 bases from J, with 6 bases between. This CDR3 spans 11 amino acids. CDR3 DNA (partial): TGTGCCTGGAGTGTACGGGGTGGC. Translating it yields CAWSVRGG. The whole CDR3 is CAWSVRGGYTF.

In its sample, this clone was seen many times. The read is 3 residues too short to cover the CDR3 end, so that end is filled in from the germline J gene. This rearrangement joins TRBV4-2 to TRBJ2-2; 9 bases are a match to TRBD2. The germline V gene has CDR1 LGHNA and CDR2 YNFKEQ. The J segment lost 5 bases and the V segment lost 0 bases, leaving 7 bases of the junction unmatched. The CDR3 runs to 17 residues. This chain's CDR3 is CASSQELVAGVTGELFF. CDR3 DNA (partial): TGTGCCAGCAGCCAAGAATTGGTAGCGGGAGTGACCGGGGAG.

This clone showed up many times. The read finishes 3 residues shy of the CDR3 end, and the germline J gene is used to complete it. The gene calls are TRBV6-2 or TRBV6-3 and TRBJ2-7; D might be TRBD1 (6 bases). The CDR3 length is 15 residues. Trimming pared 8 bases from V and 5 bases from J, leaving 22 bases between. The germline CDR1 and CDR2 sequences are MNHEY and SVGEGT. CDR3 DNA, as far as it was read: TGTGCCAGCGCCACAGATGGGAACAGGGCCCACGAG. Translating gives CASATDGNRAHE. The entire CDR3 protein is CASATDGNRAHEQYF.

The table lists this clone with many counts. Other nucleotide sequences in the sample specify the same CDR3. CDR3 sequence reads: CASSEGLAGSYEQYF. CDR3 DNA, as far as it was read: TGTGCCAGCAGTGAGGGACTAGCGGGGTCCTACGAG. The chain combines TRBV6-1 with TRBJ2-7, with 13 nucleotides matching TRBD2. Read coverage stops 3 residues before the CDR3 terminus; the germline J gene supplies the remainder. In germline, CDR1 is MNHNS, CDR2 SASEGT. The V and J ends lost 3 bases and 1 base, in that order; junction bases with no gene match: 0. The CDR3 loop spans 15 amino acids.

This clone was seen more than once but under ten times. The read comes to an end 3 residues before the CDR3 does, leaving the germline J gene to fill in the end. This chain connects TRBV18 to TRBJ2-7; 8 bases align to TRBD1. The germline gives CDR1 KGHSH, CDR2 LQKENI. With 1 base clipped from V and 2 bases from J, the junction kept 10 bases outside the gene matches. This CDR3 contains 17 residues. CDR3 bases read: TGTGCCAGCTCACCACGTAGTATCGGACAGGGCACCTACGAG. The encoded protein is CASSPRSIGQGTYE. The CDR3 reads in full as CASSPRSIGQGTYEQYF.

This clone was observed many times. The read terminates 3 residues ahead of where the CDR3 ends, so the germline J gene completes it. The V and J genes are TRBV5-1 and TRBJ1-2; perhaps TRBD1 as D (6 bases). This CDR3 region has 15 residues. V was shortened by 2 bases and J by 4 bases, with 15 bases between the two germline ends. Germline V lookup: CDR1 SGHRS, CDR2 YFSETQ. CDR3 bases read: TGCGCCAGCAGCTTTAATCCAGGGGTCGGCTATGGC. Protein: CASSFNPGVGYG. The full CDR3 sequence reads CASSFNPGVGYGYTF.

This clone has ten or more counts. Read coverage stops 3 residues before the CDR3 terminus; the germline J gene supplies the remainder. The rearrangement joins TRBV6-1 to TRBJ1-5; unclear D gene. From germline, CDR1 is MNHNS and CDR2 SASEGT. The CDR3 spans 12 residues. The CDR3 reads CASSEALLPQHF. CDR3 DNA, as far as it was read: TGTGCCAGCAGTGAAGCGCTTCTACCC.

This clone was seen at least ten times. The read comes to an end 3 residues before the CDR3 does, leaving the germline J gene to fill in the end. The V call is TRBV20-1, the J call TRBJ2-7; no clear D gene. The CDR3 runs 14 residues. Germline CDR1 and CDR2: DFQATT and SNEGSKA (reference sequence). V lost 0 bases and J 1 base, leaving 10 bases between the germline ends. CDR3 residues: CSARDVRRSYEQYF. The part of the CDR3 DNA that was read is TGCAGTGCTAGAGATGTAAGGCGGTCCTACGAG.

This clone was counted many times. The CDR3 is cut off 3 residues early in the read; its end comes from the germline J gene. J is TRBJ1-6 and V is TRBV19, with D perhaps TRBD1 (6 bases). The ends were cut back, 7 bases at V and 8 bases at J, with 18 bases in the middle. From germline, CDR1 is LNHDA and CDR2 SQIVND (reference sequence). The CDR3 is 15 amino acids. CDR3 sequence: CASTDRGGLDSPLHF. CDR3 bases read: TGTGCCAGTACCGATAGAGGGGGATTGGATTCACCC.

This clone was detected ten times or more. The DNA ends 3 residues before the CDR3 does, and the rest of the CDR3 is filled in from the germline J gene. This sequence joins TRBV5-1 and TRBJ1-3; no reliable D call. Germline-derived CDR1 and CDR2 are SGHRS and YFSETQ. This CDR3 is built from 15 residues. Trimming cost V 3 bases and J 0 bases, with 10 bases left between them. The covered CDR3 bases are TGCGCCAGCAGCTATGGCGGATCCTCTGGAAACACC. It yields the protein CASSYGGSSGNT. The full-length CDR3 reads as CASSYGGSSGNTIYF.

This clone was seen repeatedly, ten times or more. CDR3 DNA (partial): TGTGCCAGCAGCAAAGGACAGGGCCTCTATGGC. It specifies CASSKGQGLYG. The CDR3 in full is CASSKGQGLYGYTF. The chain recombines TRBV13 with TRBJ1-2; 8 bases line up with TRBD1. The CDR3 end lies 3 residues beyond the end of the read and is filled in from the germline J gene. Losses at the gene ends were 5 bases for V and 4 bases for J; bases not matched to a gene: 6. CDR3 size: 14 residues. The germline V gene encodes CDR1 PRHDT and CDR2 FYEKMQ (reference sequence).

In this sample, this clone turned up many times. The read ends 3 residues shy of where the CDR3 ends; the end is completed using the germline J gene. The genes are TRBV4-1 and TRBJ1-4, with TRBD1 matching over 9 bases. Germline V gene sequence: CDR1 MGHRA, CDR2 YSYEKL. CDR3 length: 15 amino acids. The V gene end was trimmed by 1 base and the J gene end by 6 bases; junction bases not matched to a gene: 3. CDR3 DNA, as far as it was read: TGCGCCAGCAGCCAAGTAGGGACAGGGTATGAAAAA. This sequence encodes CASSQVGTGYEK. From start to end, the CDR3 is CASSQVGTGYEKLFF.

This clone appeared many times. The read comes to an end 3 residues before the CDR3 does, leaving the germline J gene to fill in the end. The rearrangement uses TRBV19 and TRBJ1-2; D call uncertain. The CDR3 is made up of 15 amino acids. In germline, CDR1 is LNHDA, CDR2 SQIVND (reference sequence). The CDR3: CASSIRAVGESVYTF. The CDR3 bases that were read are TGTGCCAGTAGTATCCGTGCGGTAGGTGAAAGTGTC.